Reported below is one T cell receptor (beta chain). Produced via immunoSEQ multiplex PCR; TCRdb's table is partial and in-frame only. Seen here are 50,000 or so clones, around 79% observed once, and the top ten hold around a fifth. Germline V lookup: CDR1 ENHRY, CDR2 SYGVKD. The CDR3 covers 15 residues. V lost 0 bases and J 2 bases, leaving 5 bases between the germline ends. The sample originates from a study of blood T cell repertoires in COVID-19. V gene TRBV10-3 combines with J gene TRBJ2-6; tentative D call: TRBD2 (5 bases). The sample was peripheral blood. This sequence was found in a human donor with active or convalescent COVID-19. The donor label of this sample is uncertain. The CDR3 coding sequence is TGTGCCATCAGTGAGTCCGGGGCTGGGGCCAACGTCCTGACTTTC. It encodes CAISESGAGANVLTF.